A single sample is the source of the 22 T cell receptor beta chains below, sequenced in a study of blood T cells in healthy people across ages. Alongside a J-beta primer mix, a sample-barcoded 5' primer served in a second PCR lasting roughly 6 to 12 cycles. MiXCR was run by TCRdb on the 5' RACE reads, yielding one entry per CDR3 protein. The sample lists some 730,000 distinct CDR3 sequences, over 20% occurring once. The sample taken for sequencing was blood. The receptors come from a man aged 65-85 years in good health.

The chain joins TRBV6-5 to TRBJ2-2, with TRBD2 matching 9 bases. The CDR3 contains 15 residues. Germline lookup yields CDR1 MNHEY and CDR2 SVGAGI. V shed 6 bases, J shed 5 bases, and the junction held 7 bases outside the gene matches. As DNA, the CDR3 is TGTGCCAGCAGGAATAGCGGGGGTCCAACCGGGGAGCTGTTTTTT. This sequence encodes CASRNSGGPTGELFF.

The V gene is TRBV12-3 or TRBV12-4, the J gene TRBJ2-1; a possible D gene is TRBD1 (5 bases). Trimming cost V 5 bases and J 5 bases, with 10 bases left between them. CDR3 length equals 13 residues. The chain's CDR3 is CASSHDSNNEQFF. The CDR3 nucleotides read TGTGCCAGCAGTCACGACAGTAACAATGAGCAGTTCTTC.

This clonotype has more than one count but fewer than ten. The CDR3, as DNA: TGCGCCAGCAGCCAAGGGGGACTAGTGGAGACCCAGTACTTC. Protein product: CASSQGGLVETQYF. The chain employs TRBV4-1 and TRBJ2-5; TRBD2 matches at 8 bases. Germline V gene data show CDR1 as MGHRA and CDR2 as YSYEKL. The CDR3 sequence is 14 residues long. The junction had 3 bases not matched to a gene; V was cut back by 1 base and J by 5 bases.

Only a few counts were recorded for this clonotype. A junction boundary mismatches the germline segment, possibly from a read error. The chain uses TRBV3-1 and TRBJ1-1; the D gene is possibly TRBD1 (5 bases). This CDR3 is 11 amino acids long. The germline CDR1 and CDR2 sequences are LGHDT and YNNKEL (reference sequence). CDR3 in DNA: TGTGCCAGCAGCCAATTCCCCCGGGGCTTATTT. This gives the protein CASSQFPRGLF.

V is TRBV6-1 and J is TRBJ2-4; TRBD1 is a possible D gene (5 bases). The CDR3 loop spans 12 amino acids. Germline loops: CDR1 MNHNS, CDR2 SASEGT. The V end lost 7 bases, the J end lost 6 bases, and 10 bases lay between the germline ends. The CDR3 here is CASNLDTNIQYF. The CDR3, as DNA: TGTGCCAGCAACCTGGACACAAACATTCAGTACTTC.

This sequence joins TRBV25-1 and TRBJ2-3; D perhaps matches TRBD1 (6 bases). Germline V gene data show CDR1 as MGHDK and CDR2 as SYGVNS. Trimming pared 5 bases from V and 4 bases from J, leaving 16 bases between. This CDR3 contains 15 residues. The DNA of the CDR3 is TGTGCCAGCAGTCTCCAGGGGATGGGGGCAGATACGCAGTATTTT. Protein product: CASSLQGMGADTQYF.

This clonotype was detected a few times. This sequence joins TRBV28 and TRBJ2-2, with 7 bases identical to TRBD2. J lost 6 bases, V lost 7 bases, and 8 bases had no gene match. CDR1 and CDR2 (germline): MDHEN, SYDVKM. This CDR3 is built from 14 residues. CDR3 sequence: CASTTSGEAGELFF. The CDR3 DNA follows: TGTGCCAGCACAACGAGCGGGGAGGCCGGGGAGCTGTTTTTT.

The table lists this clonotype with many counts. This chain links TRBV28 with TRBJ2-3; TRBD2 aligns across 16 bases. Germline CDR1 reads MDHEN; CDR2 reads SYDVKM. J gave up 5 bases and V 6 bases, and 14 bases lay outside the gene matches. The CDR3 consists of 19 residues. As DNA, the CDR3 is TGTGCCAGCAGCTCAAAGGAGGGACTAGCGGGGGGGCTTGAAGATACGCAGTATTTT. This codes for CASSSKEGLAGGLEDTQYF.

V and J are TRBV20-1 and TRBJ2-1; D not resolved. The germline V gene encodes CDR1 DFQATT and CDR2 SNEGSKA (reference sequence). Trimming removed 0 bases from V and 7 bases from J, with 7 bases in between. The CDR3 is 12 amino acids. The CDR3 DNA sequence: TGCAGTGCTAGAGATCGAGGTAATGAGCAGTTCTTC. The encoded protein is CSARDRGNEQFF.

The chain recombines TRBV5-1 with TRBJ2-5, with 7 bases identical to TRBD2. The length of the CDR3 is 15 residues. Losses at the gene ends were 3 bases for V and 0 bases for J; bases not matched to a gene: 5. Germline V gene sequence: CDR1 SGHRS, CDR2 YFSETQ. The CDR3 protein is CASSSAAGNQETQYF. DNA for the CDR3: TGCGCCAGCAGCTCAGCAGCGGGGAACCAAGAGACCCAGTACTTC.

The J gene is TRBJ2-5, the V gene TRBV12-3 or TRBV12-4; 7 bases fit TRBD1. The CDR3 covers 14 residues. Trimming at V came to 6 bases and at J to 5 bases, leaving 9 bases not matched to a gene. CDR3: CASRRHRGLETQYF. CDR3 DNA sequence: TGTGCCAGCAGGAGACACAGGGGTTTGGAGACCCAGTACTTC.

The chain has TRBV19 and TRBJ2-7; TRBD1 matches at 7 bases. CDR1 LNHDA and CDR2 SQIVND come from the germline V gene (reference sequence). Trimming cost V 7 bases and J 2 bases; bases outside gene matches: 11. This CDR3 region has 15 residues. Here the CDR3 DNA reads TGTGCCAGTACCACTTCCGGGACAGCCCCCTACGAGCAGTACTTC. Protein: CASTTSGTAPYEQYF. The full variable domain, completed using reference TRBV19 and TRBJ2-7, is DGGITQSPKYLFRKEGQNVTLSCEQNLNHDAMYWYRQDPGQGLRLIYYSQIVNDFQKGDIAEGYSVSREKKESFPLTVTSAQKNPTAFYLCASTTSGTAPYEQYFGPGTRLTVT.

This clonotype was detected ten times or more. The chain combines TRBV5-8 with TRBJ1-2; D uncertain. Germline CDR1 SGHTS, CDR2 YDEGEE. The CDR3 extends over 14 amino acids. V lost 6 bases, J lost 5 bases, and 17 bases lay in between. CDR3 residues: CASTPRLPDYGYTF. Written as DNA, the CDR3 is TGTGCCAGCACCCCGCGGCTCCCCGATTATGGCTACACCTTC.

The genes are TRBV12-3 or TRBV12-4 and TRBJ2-1; D uncertain. The CDR3 runs to 11 residues. Trimming cost V 3 bases and J 8 bases, with 5 bases left between them. CDR3 in amino acids: CASSFWDEQFF. In DNA, the CDR3 is TGTGCCAGCAGTTTTTGGGATGAGCAGTTCTTC.

Only a few counts were recorded for this clonotype. V is TRBV27 and J is TRBJ1-2; D is perhaps TRBD1 (5 bases). The CDR3 is 15 amino acids. The germline gives CDR1 MNHEY, CDR2 SMNVEV (reference sequence). Trimming cost V 1 base and J 6 bases, with 15 bases left between them. CDR3 sequence reads: CASSLWLGEGNGYTF. DNA of the CDR3: TGTGCCAGCAGTTTATGGTTAGGGGAGGGGAATGGCTACACCTTC.

The genes are TRBV4-3 and TRBJ2-3; D unclear. The CDR3 contains 14 residues. Germline CDR1 and CDR2: LGHNA and YSLEER. With 0 bases removed from V and 8 bases from J, the gap between germline ends came to 12 bases. CDR3 DNA: TGCGCCAGCAGCCAAGAACTCGGGTTGAGTACGCAGTATTTT. Protein sequence: CASSQELGLSTQYF.

The V gene is TRBV6-5, the J gene TRBJ2-3; 7 nucleotides align to TRBD2. This CDR3 spans 15 amino acids. The V segment lost 1 base and the J segment 7 bases; nucleotides outside the gene matches: 8. From germline, CDR1 is MNHEY and CDR2 SVGAGI. The CDR3 DNA reads as TGTGCCAGCAGTTACTTGAGAAGCGGGGTGTATACGCAGTATTTT. It translates to CASSYLRSGVYTQYF.

This clonotype was observed at least ten times. This chain connects TRBV5-1 to TRBJ2-3, with D unresolved. Trimming stripped 0 bases from V and 5 bases from J, with 7 bases between. The CDR3 has 13 amino acids. CDR1 SGHRS and CDR2 YFSETQ come from the germline V gene. The CDR3 protein is CASSLEAEDTQYF. In DNA form, the CDR3 reads TGCGCCAGCAGCTTGGAAGCAGAAGATACGCAGTATTTT.

This clonotype has only a few counts. The V call is TRBV4-1, the J call TRBJ2-4; a possible D gene is TRBD2 (6 bases). CDR1 and CDR2 (germline): MGHRA, YSYEKL. Trimming cost V 0 bases and J 4 bases, with 13 bases left between them. The length of the CDR3 is 16 residues. As DNA, the CDR3 is TGCGCCAGCAGCCAAGAAGTGGCGGGGAGGAAAAACATTCAGTACTTC. Protein: CASSQEVAGRKNIQYF.

The chain recombines TRBV20-1 with TRBJ2-5; perhaps D is TRBD1 or TRBD2 (5 bases each). With the DNA end fitting TRBJ2-1 better, the J assignment may be wrong. Looked up from germline, CDR1 is DFQATT and CDR2 is SNEGSKA (reference sequence). The CDR3 is 14 amino acids. DNA for the CDR3: TGCAGTGCCGTAGAAGGGACGGCCAAAAATGAGCAGTTCTTC. Translating gives CSAVEGTAKNEQFF.

This rearrangement joins TRBV19 to TRBJ1-5; D is possibly TRBD1 (5 bases). V dropped 3 bases and J dropped 4 bases, with 10 bases sitting between them. Germline values: CDR1 LNHDA, CDR2 SQIVND (reference sequence). The CDR3 loop spans 14 amino acids. CDR3 residues: CASSMARANQPQHF. CDR3 DNA sequence: TGTGCCAGTAGTATGGCCAGGGCGAATCAGCCCCAGCATTTT. Supplemented by reference TRBV19 and TRBJ1-5, the full variable domain reads DGGITQSPKYLFRKEGQNVTLSCEQNLNHDAMYWYRQDPGQGLRLIYYSQIVNDFQKGDIAEGYSVSREKKESFPLTVTSAQKNPTAFYLCASSMARANQPQHFGDGTRLSIL.

The rearrangement joins TRBV5-8 to TRBJ2-1; tentative D call: TRBD2 (5 bases). The better agreement between TRBJ2-5 and the DNA end casts doubt on the J call. CDR1 and CDR2 from the germline V gene are SGHTS and YDEGEE. This CDR3 comprises 15 residues. CDR3 in amino acids: CASSLGETVRETQYF. The CDR3 DNA reads as TGTGCCAGCAGCTTGGGGGAGACGGTGAGAGAGACCCAGTACTTC.